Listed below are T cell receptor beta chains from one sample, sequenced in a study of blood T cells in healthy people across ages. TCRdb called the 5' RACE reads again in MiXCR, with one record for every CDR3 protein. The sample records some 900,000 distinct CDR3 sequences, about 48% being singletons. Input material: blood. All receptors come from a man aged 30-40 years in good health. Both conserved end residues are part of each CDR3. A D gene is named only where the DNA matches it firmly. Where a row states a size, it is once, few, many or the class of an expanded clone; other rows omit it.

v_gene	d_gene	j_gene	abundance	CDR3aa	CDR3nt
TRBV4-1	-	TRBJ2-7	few	CASSQVGAGAPYEQYF	TGCGCCAGCAGCCAAGTCGGGGCAGGGGCACCCTACGAGCAGTACTTC
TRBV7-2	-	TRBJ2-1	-	CASSYDDGPNNEQFF	TGTGCCAGCAGCTATGACGACGGCCCAAACAATGAGCAGTTCTTC
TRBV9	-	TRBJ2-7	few	CASSVELEADGEQYF	TGTGCCAGCAGCGTAGAACTAGAGGCGGACGGCGAGCAGTACTTC
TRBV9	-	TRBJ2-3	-	CASSLGGADLTDTQYF	TGTGCCAGCAGCCTAGGTGGGGCAGACCTCACAGATACGCAGTATTTT
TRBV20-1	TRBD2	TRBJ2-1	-	CSARDPRAGEYEQFF	TGCAGTGCTAGAGATCCCCGAGCGGGGGAATACGAGCAGTTCTTC
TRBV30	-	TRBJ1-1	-	CAWSWEFEAFF	TGTGCCTGGAGTTGGGAATTTGAAGCTTTCTTT
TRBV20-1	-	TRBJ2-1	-	CSARDLGAAGSNEQFF	TGCAGTGCTAGAGATCTCGGGGCCGCCGGGAGCAATGAGCAGTTCTTC
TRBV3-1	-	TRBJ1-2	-	CASSQVRNFGYTF	TGTGCCAGCAGCCAAGTCAGGAACTTTGGCTACACCTTC
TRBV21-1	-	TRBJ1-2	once	CASSKEWGQGDGYTF	TGTGCCAGCAGCAAAGAATGGGGACAGGGGGATGGCTACACCTTC
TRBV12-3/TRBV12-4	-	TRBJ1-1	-	CASIQQVEAFF	TGTGCCAGCATTCAACAGGTTGAAGCTTTCTTT
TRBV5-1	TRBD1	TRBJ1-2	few	CASSPTGARAYGYTF	TGCGCCAGCAGTCCCACAGGGGCGAGGGCCTATGGCTACACCTTC
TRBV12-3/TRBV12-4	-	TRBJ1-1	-	CASSFGPQNTEAFF	TGTGCCAGCAGTTTCGGACCACAGAACACTGAAGCTTTCTTT
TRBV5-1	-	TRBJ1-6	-	CASSLEAGIGSPLHF	TGCGCCAGCAGCTTGGAGGCGGGAATCGGATCACCCCTCCACTTT
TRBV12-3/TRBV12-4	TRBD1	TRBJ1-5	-	CASSPRQGVSPQHF	TGTGCCAGCAGTCCGAGACAGGGGGTATCGCCCCAGCATTTT
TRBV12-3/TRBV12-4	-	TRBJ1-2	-	CASRPQAFYGYTF	TGTGCCAGCAGGCCTCAGGCTTTTTATGGCTACACCTTC
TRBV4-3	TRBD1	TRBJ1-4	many	CASSQGTGVGLQEKLFF	TGCGCCAGCAGCCAAGGGACAGGGGTCGGTTTGCAGGAAAAACTGTTTTTT
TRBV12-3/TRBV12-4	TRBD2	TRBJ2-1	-	CASCSGGNEQFF	TGTGCCAGCTGTAGCGGGGGCAATGAGCAGTTCTTC
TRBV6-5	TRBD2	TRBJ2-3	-	CASSYSSAGVRTDTQYF	TGTGCCAGCAGTTACTCGTCGGCGGGGGTTCGTACAGATACGCAGTATTTT
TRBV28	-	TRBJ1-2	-	CASSFEALYGYTF	TGTGCCAGCAGTTTCGAAGCCCTCTATGGCTACACCTTC
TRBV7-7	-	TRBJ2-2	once	CASSFEGFGTGELFF	TGTGCTAGCAGCTTCGAGGGGTTTGGCACCGGGGAGCTGTTTTTT
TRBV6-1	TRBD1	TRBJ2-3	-	CASRDRGFTDTQYF	TGTGCCAGCAGGGACAGGGGGTTCACAGATACGCAGTATTTT
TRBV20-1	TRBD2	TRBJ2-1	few	CSARILGLLAGVGNEQFF	TGCAGTGCTAGGATCTTAGGCCTTCTAGCGGGGGTGGGGAATGAGCAGTTCTTC
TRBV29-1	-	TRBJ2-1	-	CSVVGNPNEQFF	TGCAGCGTGGTAGGGAACCCCAATGAGCAGTTCTTC
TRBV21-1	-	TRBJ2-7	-	CASSPMTEYDEQYF	TGTGCCAGCAGCCCAATGACAGAGTACGATGAGCAGTACTTC
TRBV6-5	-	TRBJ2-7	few	CASSYDRWGKYEQYF	TGTGCCAGCAGTTACGACAGATGGGGTAAATACGAGCAGTACTTC